Following are 20 T cell receptor beta chains from one sample sequenced in a study of human T cells and chemical hapten exposure. Each CDR3 protein gets one entry after TCRdb re-called the RACE reads with MiXCR. The sample includes approximately 100,000 distinct CDR3 sequences, 9.6% of them seen just once. As to time point: pre-sensitization, week 0. Treatment specified: therapeutic diphenylcyclopropenone sensitization with weekly scalp DPC. This specimen consisted of whole blood, obtained in connection with sensitization to the hapten diphenylcyclopropenone (DPC). These receptors were obtained from a woman aged 40 to 55 with alopecia areata. Some clones in this sample may be carry-over from other donors' samples.

This clonotype was counted at least ten times. The genes are TRBV18 and TRBJ1-1, with 7 nucleotides matching TRBD1. Trimming took 3 bases from V and 8 from J; bases not matched to a gene: 6. This CDR3 is 13 amino acids long. CDR1 and CDR2 (germline): KGHSH, LQKENI. CDR3 in DNA: TGTGCCAGCTCACCTCAGGGGGAGGTAGAAGCTTTCTTT. Translation: CASSPQGEVEAFF.

V and J are TRBV7-2 and TRBJ2-3, with a possible D match to TRBD1 (6 bases). Germline V lookup: CDR1 SGHTA, CDR2 FQGNSA. The CDR3 totals 16 residues. V lost 5 bases and J lost 2, with 17 bases in between. The CDR3 nucleotides read TGTGCCAGCAGCGCACAGTCAGGGACATTCACAGATACGCAGTATTTT. Translated, it gives CASSAQSGTFTDTQYF. Together with reference TRBV7-2 and TRBJ2-3, the CDR3 gives the full variable domain: GAGVSQSPSNKVTEKGKDVELRCDPISGHTALYWYRQSLGQGLEFLIYFQGNSAPDKSGLPSDRFSAERTGGSVSTLTIQRTQQEDSAVYLCASSAQSGTFTDTQYFGPGTRLTVL.

This clonotype was counted ten times or more. The junction does not match germline at one end; this may be a read error. This chain links TRBV5-4 with TRBJ1-1; D remains ambiguous. This CDR3 is built from 12 residues. Germline CDR1 is SGHNT and CDR2 is YYREEE (reference sequence). CDR3 sequence (DNA): TGTGCCAGCAGCTTGGAGGTCAGGCGACCCCTCTTT. As protein: CASSLEVRRPLF.

This clonotype was counted a few times. The chain employs TRBV7-8 and TRBJ2-7, with D maybe TRBD2 (5 bases). Per the germline V gene, CDR1 is SGHVS and CDR2 is FQNEAQ. The CDR3 extends over 12 amino acids. Trimming left V 1 base short and J 11 bases short, with 12 bases between. CDR3 in DNA: TGTGCCAGCAGCTTAGGCCCCCGAGCGGAGTACTTC. Translated: CASSLGPRAEYF. Full variable domain (remainder filled in from reference TRBV7-8 and TRBJ2-7): GAGVSQSPRYKVAKRGQDVALRCDPISGHVSLFWYQQALGQGPEFLTYFQNEAQLDKSGLPSDRFFAERPEGSVSTLKIQRTQQEDSAVYLCASSLGPRAEYFGPGTRLTVT.

Only a few counts were recorded for this clonotype. The V gene is TRBV12-3 or TRBV12-4, the J gene TRBJ1-6; a weak D match, TRBD1 (6 bases). The length of the CDR3 is 15 residues. With 3 bases removed from V and 1 base from J, the gap between germline ends came to 7 bases. DNA for the CDR3: TGTGCCAGCAGTTTTGGACAGTCCTATAATTCACCCCTCCACTTT. Protein: CASSFGQSYNSPLHF.

This rearrangement joins TRBV18 to TRBJ1-2; D perhaps matches TRBD1 (5 bases). CDR3 length: 14 amino acids. Trimming took 3 bases from V and 6 from J, leaving 14 bases between them. Germline values: CDR1 KGHSH, CDR2 LQKENI. The CDR3: CASSPLTRADGYTF. The CDR3 DNA follows: TGTGCCAGCTCACCGCTTACCAGGGCTGATGGCTACACCTTC.

The sample holds many counts of this clonotype. This chain links TRBV25-1 with TRBJ2-3; D is uncertain. Germline loops: CDR1 MGHDK, CDR2 SYGVNS. The CDR3 length is 15 residues. The V end lost 3 bases, the J end lost 0 bases, and 10 bases lay between the germline ends. DNA for the CDR3: TGTGCCAGCAGTGAGTACACCGCTAGCACAGATACGCAGTATTTT. Protein sequence: CASSEYTASTDTQYF.

This clonotype was seen a handful of times. CDR3 coding DNA: TGTGCCAGCAGCTTACTAGCGGGGGGTTTCGTCTCCTACGAGCAGTACTTC. The encoded protein is CASSLLAGGFVSYEQYF. J is TRBJ2-7 and V is TRBV7-2; 11 positions match TRBD2. From germline, CDR1 is SGHTA and CDR2 FQGNSA. V gave up 2 bases and J gave up 0 bases; unmatched junction bases: 6. This CDR3 contains 17 residues. The full variable domain, completed using reference TRBV7-2 and TRBJ2-7, is GAGVSQSPSNKVTEKGKDVELRCDPISGHTALYWYRQSLGQGLEFLIYFQGNSAPDKSGLPSDRFSAERTGGSVSTLTIQRTQQEDSAVYLCASSLLAGGFVSYEQYFGPGTRLTVT.

This clonotype was detected ten times or more. The CDR3 nucleotides are TGCAGCGTTGAAGATCATCGCAGGTCGGGGTACAATGAGCAGTTCTTC. Protein: CSVEDHRRSGYNEQFF. The rearrangement joins TRBV29-1 to TRBJ2-1; tentative D call: TRBD2 (5 bases). CDR1 and CDR2 from the germline V gene are SQVTM and ANQGSEA. The length of the CDR3 is 16 residues. V dropped 0 bases and J dropped 4 bases, with 16 bases sitting between them.

This clonotype was counted a few times. The chain uses TRBV12-3 or TRBV12-4 and TRBJ2-2, with D perhaps matching TRBD1 (5 bases). Trimming took off 8 bases at V and 5 bases at J, with 18 bases between the two ends. There are 15 residues in the CDR3. For the CDR3, the DNA is TGTGCCAGCCCAAAGGGGAATAGGGAAACCGGGGAGCTGTTTTTT. Residues: CASPKGNRETGELFF.

The genes are TRBV10-3 and TRBJ1-2; D not resolved. Trimming cost V 2 bases and J 6 bases, with 10 bases left between them. Germline assignment: CDR1 ENHRY and CDR2 SYGVKD. This CDR3 contains 13 residues. The CDR3 loop is CAISEPRRDGYTF. In DNA, the CDR3 is TGTGCCATCAGTGAGCCACGGCGCGATGGCTACACCTTC.

In DNA form, the CDR3 reads TGTGCTAGTGGTCTCTTACAGGGTGAAGCTTTCTTT. It yields the protein CASGLLQGEAFF. The rearrangement links TRBV12-5 to TRBJ1-1; D possibly corresponds to TRBD1 (6 bases). The CDR3 extends over 12 amino acids. Germline CDR1 reads LGHNT; CDR2 reads FRNRAP. The germline V and J ends were trimmed by 5 bases and 7 bases, with 11 bases remaining between them.

This clonotype appeared a few times. The chain employs TRBV28 and TRBJ1-2, with unresolved D. Looked up from germline, CDR1 is MDHEN and CDR2 is SYDVKM. CDR3 length: 11 amino acids. The V end lost 7 bases, the J end lost 7 bases, and 10 bases lay between the germline ends. CDR3 sequence reads: CASNEGIGYTF. CDR3 bases: TGTGCCAGCAATGAAGGTATTGGCTACACCTTC.

This clonotype has at least ten counts. The chain couples TRBV7-2 to TRBJ1-4; maybe TRBD1 (5 bases). Trimming removed 0 bases from V and 4 bases from J, with 12 bases in between. This CDR3 is built from 16 residues. CDR1 SGHTA and CDR2 FQGNSA come from the germline V gene. CDR3 bases: TGTGCCAGCAGCTTAGCGGGGACGGAGGGTAATGAAAAACTGTTTTTT. As protein: CASSLAGTEGNEKLFF.

This clonotype was detected ten times or more. This sequence joins TRBV4-3 and TRBJ2-1; possibly TRBD1 for D (5 bases). This CDR3 has 14 amino acids. V lost 4 bases and J lost 12, with 19 bases in between. Germline CDR1 and CDR2: LGHNA and YSLEER. The CDR3 DNA reads as TGCGCCAGCAGCCCCAGGTCCGACAGTATAGTGCAGTTCTTC. It is translated as CASSPRSDSIVQFF.

V is TRBV9 and J is TRBJ1-3; 8 nucleotides match TRBD1. Looked up from germline, CDR1 is SGDLS and CDR2 is YYNGEE. The CDR3 loop spans 18 amino acids. V was pared by 0 bases and J by 1 base, with 9 bases of the junction left unmatched. CDR3 DNA: TGTGCCAGCAGCGTAGCTTATGGACAGGGAGATTCTGGAAACACCATATATTTT. Its protein is CASSVAYGQGDSGNTIYF. The entire variable domain, with the rest obtained from reference TRBV9 and TRBJ1-3, is as follows: DSGVTQTPKHLITATGQRVTLRCSPRSGDLSVYWYQQSLDQGLQFLIQYYNGEERAKGNILERFSAQQFPDLHSELNLSSLELGDSALYFCASSVAYGQGDSGNTIYFGEGSWLTVV.

This chain connects TRBV4-3 to TRBJ2-3; D tentatively reads TRBD1 or TRBD2 (5 bases each). V shed 3 bases and J shed 5 bases, with 27 bases lying between them. Germline CDR1 LGHNA, CDR2 YSLEER. This CDR3 spans 19 amino acids. CDR3: CASSQGYLRGALSRDTQYF. Written as DNA, the CDR3 is TGCGCCAGCAGCCAGGGTTACCTTCGAGGGGCCCTGAGTCGAGATACGCAGTATTTT.

This clonotype was seen more than once but under ten times. This sequence joins TRBV5-8 and TRBJ1-1; no firm D call. The germline V and J ends were trimmed by 0 bases and 6 bases, with 15 bases remaining between them. The germline V gene has CDR1 SGHTS and CDR2 YDEGEE. CDR3 length: 15 residues. In DNA, the CDR3 is TGTGCCAGCAGCTTGGCCGTAGTCCCCGGCGCTGAAGCTTTCTTT. It is translated as CASSLAVVPGAEAFF.

This clonotype has a count of ten or more. V is TRBV7-9 and J is TRBJ2-5, with 9 bases matching TRBD2. CDR1 is SEHNR, CDR2 FQNEAQ, per germline (reference sequence). The CDR3 is made up of 16 amino acids. Losses at the gene ends were 1 base for V and 1 base for J; bases not matched to a gene: 4. For the CDR3, the DNA is TGTGCCAGCAGCTTAGGAATAGCGGGGGCCCAAGAGACCCAGTACTTC. Translation gives CASSLGIAGAQETQYF.

The sample holds a few counts of this clonotype. The chain combines TRBV5-1 with TRBJ2-1; D perhaps matches TRBD1 (5 bases). CDR1 is SGHRS, CDR2 YFSETQ, per germline. This CDR3 contains 16 residues. Trimming removed 1 base from V and 0 bases from J, with 11 bases in between. CDR3 in amino acids: CASSLMQGSSYNEQFF. CDR3 sequence (DNA): TGCGCCAGCAGCTTGATGCAGGGTAGCTCCTACAATGAGCAGTTCTTC.